The T cell receptor (beta chain) under discussion was sequenced for a study of blood T cells in healthy people across ages. About the research overall: Per two T cells, template switching captured roughly one barcoded beta molecule.

Sample-barcoded 5' priming and a J-beta primer mix drove a second PCR of about 6 to 12 cycles. The yield of each sample was at least 2.5 million CDR3-containing paired-end reads. TCRdb re-called the 5' RACE reads with MiXCR, one entry per CDR3 protein. The table shows about 640,000 distinct CDR3 sequences, with 58% occurring only once. Each donor's blood draw was roughly 9.8 milliliters of peripheral blood. This clonotype has a single count. The CDR3 sequence is 11 residues long. CDR1 and CDR2 (germline): SGHRS, YFSETQ. Trimming removed 5 bases at V and 10 bases at J, with 13 bases between. This receptor was taken from a man aged 60 to 75 in good health. This chain uses TRBV5-1 with TRBJ2-7, with D tentatively TRBD1 (5 bases). The sample was blood. The CDR3 DNA follows: TGCGCCAGCAGGGACACAGAATACCAGTACTTC. Its protein product is CASRDTEYQYF.